This T cell receptor beta chain was recovered during a study of blood T cell repertoires in COVID-19. The CDR3 has 17 residues. The germline V gene has CDR1 LGHNA and CDR2 YNFKEQ. V was trimmed by 4 bases and J by 5 bases, leaving 20 bases between them. The table came from immunoSEQ multiplex PCR; TCRdb's copy has only in-frame clones and leaves some out. The sample carries about 210,000 clones, about 88% recorded once. Sequenced sample: peripheral blood. The clonotype originates from a middle-aged woman with acute or convalescent COVID-19. The chain recombines TRBV4-2 with TRBJ1-4; a weak D match, TRBD1 (6 bases). The CDR3 protein is CASSRREGGTGNEKLFF. CDR3 coding DNA: TGTGCCAGCAGCCGGAGAGAAGGGGGAACGGGGAATGAAAAACTGTTTTTT.